This TCR beta chain was profiled in a study of somatic mutations in cytotoxic T cells in rheumatoid arthritis. Study-wide points: It was found that CD8+ T-cell clonality in rheumatoid arthritis patients did not differ significantly from that in age-matched healthy controls. Of under 85 patients, fewer than ten had a largest CD8+ clone that exceeded 20% of CD8+ cells.

The protocol was immunoSEQ multiplex PCR, while the TCRdb copy is restricted to in-frame clones and leaves out a portion. The sample shows under 20,000 clones, less than 90% of them seen only once. On this clone itself: Its matching antigen is unknown.

The CDR3 runs to 15 residues. Per germline, CDR1 SGDLS and CDR2 YYNGEE. V lost 3 bases to trimming and J lost 8 bases; unmatched junction nucleotides: 10. The rearrangement joins TRBV9 to TRBJ1-4, with 7 nucleotides matching TRBD1. The specimen sequenced was CD8+ T cells sorted from blood. The clonotype was recovered from a middle-aged man in good health. CDR3 region: CASSASGGIGEKLFF. CDR3 bases: TGTGCCAGCAGCGCCTCAGGGGGTATAGGAGAAAAACTGTTTTTT.